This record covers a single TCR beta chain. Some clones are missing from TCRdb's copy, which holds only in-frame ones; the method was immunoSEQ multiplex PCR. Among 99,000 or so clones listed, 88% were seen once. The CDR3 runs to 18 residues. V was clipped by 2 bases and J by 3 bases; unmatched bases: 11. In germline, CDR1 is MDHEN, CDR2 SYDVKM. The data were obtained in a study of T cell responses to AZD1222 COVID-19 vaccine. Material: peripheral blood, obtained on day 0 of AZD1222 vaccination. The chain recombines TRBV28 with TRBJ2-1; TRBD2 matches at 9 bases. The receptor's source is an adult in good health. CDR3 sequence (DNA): TGTGCCAGCAGTTTAGACTTTAGCGGGAGCATTTACTACAATGAGCAGTTCTTC. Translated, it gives CASSLDFSGSIYYNEQFF.